A selection of T cell receptor beta chains follows, all from one sample in a study of T-cell reconstitution after alpha-beta-depleted transplantation in children. TCRdb reanalysed the PCR reads using MiXCR and keeps one entry per CDR3 protein. The sample includes approximately 500,000 distinct CDR3 sequences, over 9.5% seen only once; the top ten take around 2%. The sample in question was PBMCs, obtained before TCRalphabeta/CD19-depleted stem cell transplant. These receptors were obtained from a child aged 2 to 10 with inherited bone marrow failure, due to receive a stem cell transplant. CDR3s include the opening cysteine and the closing phenylalanine or tryptophan. The D gene is left open where the match is weak. Rows give clone size only sometimes, using once, few, many, or a class for an expanded clone.

j_call,v_call,clone_size,d_call,cdr3_aa,cdr3_nt
TRBJ2-5,TRBV29-1,many,.,CSVADIRETQYF,TGCAGCGTTGCGGACATTCGGGAGACCCAGTACTTC
TRBJ2-1,TRBV7-9,many,.,CASSFSGGEQFF,TGTGCCAGCAGCTTTTCTGGGGGAGAGCAGTTCTTC
TRBJ2-4,TRBV12-3/TRBV12-4,.,.,CASSPREIQYF,TGTGCCAGCAGTCCAAGGGAAATTCAGTACTTC
TRBJ2-3,TRBV7-9,few,.,CASSLERGISTDTQYF,TGTGCCAGCAGCTTAGAGAGAGGCATCAGCACAGATACGCAGTATTTT
TRBJ2-1,TRBV14,many,TRBD2,CASSRTSGSGDEQFF,TGTGCCAGCAGTCGGACTAGCGGGAGTGGCGATGAGCAGTTCTTC
TRBJ1-4,TRBV28,.,.,CASRSSQGLNEKLFF,TGTGCCAGCAGGAGCTCCCAGGGCCTCAATGAAAAACTGTTTTTT
TRBJ2-1,TRBV10-2,many,TRBD2,CASSQLAGGLADEQFF,TGCGCCAGCAGTCAACTAGCGGGAGGTTTAGCGGATGAGCAGTTCTTC
TRBJ1-1,TRBV6-5,many,.,CASSYRKNTEAFF,TGTGCCAGCAGTTACCGGAAGAACACTGAAGCTTTCTTT
TRBJ2-1,TRBV7-7,many,.,CASSLDWVGEQFF,TGTGCTAGCAGCTTAGATTGGGTGGGAGAGCAGTTCTTC
TRBJ2-1,TRBV10-3,many,.,CAISEGLNNEQFF,TGTGCCATCAGTGAGGGACTCAACAATGAGCAGTTCTTC
TRBJ1-5,TRBV7-2,many,TRBD1,CASSLEQGRGEPQHF,TGTGCCAGCAGCTTAGAACAGGGCAGGGGGGAGCCCCAGCATTTT
TRBJ2-4,TRBV7-9,few,.,CASSLALGIQYF,TGTGCCAGCAGCTTAGCGCTGGGCATTCAGTACTTC
TRBJ2-1,TRBV7-9,many,TRBD2,CASSLAGDHEQFF,TGTGCCAGCAGTTTAGCGGGAGACCATGAGCAGTTCTTC
TRBJ2-1,TRBV27,many,.,CASSPQGDEQFF,TGTGCCAGCAGCCCCCAAGGGGATGAGCAGTTCTTC
TRBJ2-1,TRBV13,few,TRBD1,CASSSWTGSYNEQFF,TGTGCCAGCAGCTCCTGGACAGGGAGCTACAATGAGCAGTTCTTC
TRBJ2-7,TRBV29-1,many,.,CSAPGHPYEQYF,TGCAGCGCGCCGGGACACCCATACGAGCAGTACTTC
TRBJ2-7,TRBV3-1,many,TRBD2,CASSQGTSLFGQYF,TGTGCCAGCAGCCAAGGGACTAGTCTTTTCGGGCAGTACTTC
TRBJ2-5,TRBV5-1,.,TRBD2,CASTLWTGGETQYF,TGCGCCAGCACTTTATGGACCGGGGGGGAGACCCAGTACTTC
TRBJ2-7,TRBV20-1,many,.,CSARVAGNSYEQYF,TGCAGTGCTAGAGTGGCAGGCAACTCCTACGAGCAGTACTTC
TRBJ2-1,TRBV19,few,TRBD2,CASSITSGNNEQFF,TGTGCCAGTAGTATAACTAGCGGAAACAATGAGCAGTTCTTC
TRBJ2-3,TRBV27,many,.,CASSLMLTGFPDTQYF,TGTGCCAGCAGTTTAATGTTAACAGGGTTCCCAGATACGCAGTATTTT
TRBJ1-6,TRBV4-3,many,.,CASSQDGAPLHF,TGCGCCAGCAGCCAAGATGGGGCACCCCTCCACTTT
TRBJ1-2,TRBV12-3/TRBV12-4,few,TRBD1,CASSHSLRRQGADGYTF,TGTGCCAGCAGTCATAGCTTGAGGCGACAGGGGGCGGACGGCTACACCTTC
TRBJ2-3,TRBV10-3,many,TRBD2,CAISEGGRWTDTQYF,TGTGCCATCAGTGAGGGCGGGAGGTGGACAGATACGCAGTATTTT
TRBJ2-1,TRBV28,many,.,CASTPLDVPYNEQFF,TGTGCGAGCACCCCTTTGGATGTGCCCTACAATGAGCAGTTCTTC
TRBJ2-3,TRBV5-5,many,.,CASSLLENTDTQYF,TGTGCCAGCAGCTTGCTGGAGAACACAGATACGCAGTATTTT
TRBJ2-5,TRBV12-3/TRBV12-4,many,TRBD1,CASSHWTGQETQYF,TGTGCCAGCAGCCACTGGACAGGCCAAGAGACCCAGTACTTC
TRBJ2-2,TRBV19,.,TRBD2,CASSPRLAGGPGGELFF,TGTGCCAGTAGTCCCCGACTAGCGGGAGGGCCTGGCGGGGAGCTGTTTTTT
TRBJ2-3,TRBV7-6,many,TRBD2,CASSFSGRVPDTQYF,TGTGCCAGCAGCTTTAGCGGGAGAGTCCCAGATACGCAGTATTTT
TRBJ1-4,TRBV5-6,many,.,CASRQTMGDEKLFF,TGTGCCAGCAGGCAAACAATGGGGGATGAAAAACTGTTTTTT
TRBJ1-2,TRBV7-9,few,.,CASSWTSYGYTF,TGTGCCAGCAGCTGGACAAGCTATGGCTACACCTTC
TRBJ2-1,TRBV20-1,many,TRBD2,CSALAGGPRNEQFF,TGCAGTGCTTTAGCGGGAGGGCCGAGGAATGAGCAGTTCTTC
TRBJ1-1,TRBV4-3,many,.,CATRKQRLNTEAFF,TGCGCCACCAGAAAGCAACGGTTGAACACTGAAGCTTTCTTT
TRBJ1-1,TRBV12-5,many,.,CASGLALNTEAFF,TGTGCTAGTGGTTTGGCCTTGAACACTGAAGCTTTCTTT
TRBJ2-2,TRBV2,many,.,CASSEYSAFTGELFF,TGTGCCAGCAGTGAGTACTCGGCCTTCACCGGGGAGCTGTTTTTT
TRBJ2-7,TRBV7-9,many,.,CASSAAPASEQYF,TGTGCCAGCAGCGCCGCCCCAGCAAGCGAGCAGTACTTC
TRBJ1-2,TRBV7-9,many,TRBD1,CASSPDRVDGYTF,TGTGCCAGCAGCCCCGACAGGGTCGATGGCTACACCTTC
TRBJ2-7,TRBV7-9,many,.,CASSQDGVREQYF,TGTGCCAGCAGCCAGGATGGGGTTAGGGAGCAGTACTTC
TRBJ1-3,TRBV15,many,.,CATSRAASSGNTIYF,TGTGCCACCAGCAGAGCCGCGAGCTCTGGAAACACCATATATTTT
TRBJ1-5,TRBV12-3/TRBV12-4,.,.,CASSFLDPEPQHF,TGTGCCAGCAGTTTTCTCGACCCGGAGCCCCAGCATTTT
TRBJ2-1,TRBV28,many,TRBD2,CASSFVVSGNYNEQFF,TGTGCCAGCAGTTTCGTGGTTAGCGGGAACTACAATGAGCAGTTCTTC
TRBJ2-3,TRBV4-2,.,.,CASSQELRTSTDTQYF,TGCGCCAGCAGCCAAGAGCTTCGCACTAGCACAGATACGCAGTATTTT
TRBJ2-7,TRBV29-1,.,TRBD2,CSVENGAGEGEQYF,TGCAGCGTTGAAAACGGAGCGGGAGAAGGCGAGCAGTACTTC
TRBJ2-7,TRBV5-1,.,TRBD2,CASSLGSGMYEQYF,TGCGCCAGCAGCTTGGGTAGCGGGATGTACGAGCAGTACTTC
TRBJ2-1,TRBV28,few,TRBD2,CASSLYLGTSGRKSSYNEQFF,TGTGCCAGCAGTTTATACCTAGGGACTAGCGGGAGGAAGAGCTCCTACAATGAGCAGTTCTTC
TRBJ1-2,TRBV4-3,many,.,CASSQDSGVVNYGYTF,TGCGCCAGCAGCCAAGATAGTGGGGTGGTCAACTATGGCTACACCTTC
TRBJ2-2,TRBV20-1,many,TRBD2,CSARRPSGSDTGELFF,TGCAGTGCTAGACGGCCTAGCGGGAGCGACACCGGGGAGCTGTTTTTT
TRBJ2-4,TRBV4-1,many,TRBD1,CASSQEQGMYIQYF,TGCGCCAGCAGCCAAGAACAGGGGATGTACATTCAGTACTTC